The 30 T cell receptor beta chains listed next were all sequenced from one sample in a study of blood T cell repertoires in COVID-19. Only in-frame clones appear in the TCRdb table, and some are missing; sequencing was by immunoSEQ multiplex PCR. The sample contains about 190,000 clones, around nine tenths of which appear only once. The sequenced sample consisted of peripheral blood. The receptor set was obtained from a woman aged 65 to 85 with COVID-19, enrolled during active disease.

V and J are TRBV30 and TRBJ2-3; 7 bases align to TRBD2. The germline CDR1 and CDR2 sequences are GTSNPN and SVGIG (reference sequence). The junction had 8 bases not matched to a gene; V was cut back by 2 bases and J by 6 bases. The CDR3 runs 14 residues. The CDR3 bases are TGTGCCTGGAGTTCCGGCGGGGGTTGGGATACGCAGTATTTT. Its protein product is CAWSSGGGWDTQYF. Full variable domain (rest looked up from reference TRBV30 and TRBJ2-3): SQTIHQWPATLVQPVGSPLSLECTVEGTSNPNLYWYRQAAGRGLQLLFYSVGIGQISSEVPQNLSASRPQDRQFILSSKKLLLSDSGFYLCAWSSGGGWDTQYFGPGTRLTVL.

The chain recombines TRBV3-1 (or the pseudogene TRBV3-2) with TRBJ1-5, with D uncertain. Germline V lookup: CDR1 LGHDT, CDR2 YNNKEL (reference sequence). The germline V and J ends were trimmed by 5 bases and 0 bases, with 23 bases remaining between them. This CDR3 comprises 19 residues. CDR3 residues: CASSKKKRSRENSNQPQHF. The CDR3, as DNA: TGTGCCAGCAGCAAAAAAAAGCGGAGCCGGGAGAATAGCAATCAGCCCCAGCATTTT.

The sample holds one count of this clone. The chain links TRBV7-8 to TRBJ1-2; D call uncertain. Germline CDR1 reads SGHVS; CDR2 reads FQNEAQ. The V gene lost 1 base and the J gene lost 0 bases, with 6 bases spanning the gap. This CDR3 is 14 amino acids long. The DNA of the CDR3 is TGTGCCAGCAGCTTAGGGCCAGCTAACTATGGCTACACCTTC. This translates into CASSLGPANYGYTF.

This sequence joins TRBV27 and TRBJ2-2, with 9 bases fitting TRBD2. The ends lost 4 bases at V and 0 bases at J; junction bases unmatched: 12. The germline V gene has CDR1 MNHEY and CDR2 SMNVEV (reference sequence). This CDR3 is built from 19 residues. The CDR3 loop reads CASSSGLDPSGTNTGELFF. The CDR3 DNA reads TGTGCCAGCAGTTCCGGCCTTGACCCTAGCGGGACGAACACCGGGGAGCTGTTTTTT.

The rearrangement links TRBV7-3 to TRBJ1-1; no firm D call. Germline CDR1 reads SGHTA; CDR2 reads FQGTGA. The V and J ends lost 6 bases and 1 base respectively, with 18 bases between them. The CDR3 sequence is 16 residues long. The CDR3 loop reads CASRSMSGSPNTEAFF. In DNA form, the CDR3 reads TGTGCCAGCAGATCAATGTCGGGAAGCCCGAACACTGAAGCTTTCTTT.

The chain has TRBV29-1 and TRBJ1-1; D is possibly TRBD1 (6 bases). V lost 6 bases and J 0 bases, leaving 11 bases between the germline ends. The germline V gene has CDR1 SQVTM and CDR2 ANQGSEA. CDR3 length equals 13 residues. The CDR3, as DNA: TGCAGCGTCGGGGACATAATGAACACTGAAGCTTTCTTT. Translating gives CSVGDIMNTEAFF.

The J gene is TRBJ1-1, the V gene TRBV29-1; possible D gene TRBD1, 6 bases. The CDR3 contains 14 residues. The ends were cut back, 6 bases at V and 5 bases at J, with 19 bases in the middle. CDR1 and CDR2 from the germline V gene are SQVTM and ANQGSEA. CDR3 region: CSVDSDGRGTEAFF. The CDR3 DNA reads TGCAGCGTGGACTCGGACGGGAGGGGGACTGAAGCTTTCTTT.

This clone was detected only once. This rearrangement joins TRBV30 to TRBJ2-7; 10 bases line up with TRBD2. Germline V gene lookup returns CDR1 GTSNPN and CDR2 SVGIG (reference sequence). The V segment lost 2 bases and the J segment 6 bases; nucleotides outside the gene matches: 4. The CDR3 contains 13 residues. The CDR3 sequence is CAWSLAGGSEQYF. The CDR3 DNA reads as TGTGCCTGGAGTTTAGCGGGAGGATCCGAGCAGTACTTC.

DNA of the CDR3: TGTGCCAGCAGCTTGTACAGTACCTACGAGCAGTACTTC. Residues: CASSLYSTYEQYF. The chain uses TRBV7-2 and TRBJ2-7; no definite D call. V was pared by 3 bases and J by 2 bases, with 8 bases between. CDR1 SGHTA and CDR2 FQGNSA come from the germline V gene. The CDR3 contains 13 residues.

The gene calls are TRBV19 and TRBJ1-1; 8 nucleotides align to TRBD1. Per the germline V gene, CDR1 is LNHDA and CDR2 is SQIVND (reference sequence). This CDR3 has 13 residues. V shed 6 bases, J shed 4 bases, and the junction held 4 bases outside the gene matches. The CDR3 here is CASSGQGITEAFF. DNA of the CDR3: TGTGCCAGTAGCGGACAGGGCATCACTGAAGCTTTCTTT.

This chain links TRBV12-3 or TRBV12-4 with TRBJ1-1, with unresolved D. The ends were cut back, 3 bases at V and 9 bases at J, with 11 bases in the middle. The CDR3 runs to 12 residues. The CDR3 sequence: CASSFGRQQAFF. CDR3 coding DNA: TGTGCCAGCAGTTTTGGGAGGCAACAAGCTTTCTTT.

The chain has TRBV6-5 and TRBJ1-2; unclear D gene. The CDR3 is 14 amino acids. Trimming removed 11 bases from V and 0 bases from J, with 16 bases in between. Germline-derived CDR1 and CDR2 are MNHEY and SVGAGI. The CDR3 sequence: CAVQKEGSNYGYTF. The DNA for the CDR3 is TGTGCCGTCCAAAAGGAGGGATCTAACTATGGCTACACCTTC.

The chain recombines TRBV6-5 with TRBJ1-5, with D possibly being TRBD1 (5 bases). The CDR3 contains 14 residues. Germline assignment: CDR1 MNHEY and CDR2 SVGAGI. Deletions cut 5 bases from V and 1 base from J, with 9 bases between. CDR3 sequence (DNA): TGTGCCAGCAGTCTACAGGCGAGCAATCAGCCCCAGCATTTT. It specifies CASSLQASNQPQHF.

This chain uses TRBV28 with TRBJ1-4, with TRBD1 as a possible D gene (6 bases). The germline V gene encodes CDR1 MDHEN and CDR2 SYDVKM. V lost 1 base, J lost 6 bases, and 12 bases lay in between. CDR3 length equals 15 residues. Here the CDR3 DNA reads TGTGCCAGCAGTTTATCTCAGGGGTCATATGAAAAACTGTTTTTT. Its translation: CASSLSQGSYEKLFF.

The V gene is TRBV7-6, the J gene TRBJ2-7; 9 bases fit TRBD2. This CDR3 spans 16 amino acids. Germline CDR1 reads SGHVS; CDR2 reads FNYEAQ. V lost 5 bases to trimming and J lost 0 bases; unmatched junction nucleotides: 8. CDR3 sequence: CASSQGLAISSYEQYF. Written as DNA, the CDR3 is TGTGCCAGCAGCCAAGGACTAGCGATCAGCTCCTACGAGCAGTACTTC.

The chain is built from TRBV19 and TRBJ1-5, with D uncertain. This CDR3 has 13 residues. V was pared by 2 bases and J by 5 bases, with 7 bases between. CDR1 is LNHDA, CDR2 SQIVND, per germline (reference sequence). In DNA, the CDR3 is TGTGCCAGTAGTATAATGAGGGATCAGCCCCAGCATTTT. Protein sequence: CASSIMRDQPQHF.

This clone was recorded once. The chain employs TRBV3-1 (or the pseudogene TRBV3-2) and TRBJ2-7; 10 nucleotides align to TRBD1. Germline V gene lookup returns CDR1 LGHDT and CDR2 YNNKEL (reference sequence). V lost 5 bases and J lost 7; bases outside the gene matches: 14. The length of the CDR3 is 16 residues. The DNA of the CDR3 is TGTGCCAGCAGCAAAAAGACGGGACAGGGGTCTGGAGAGCAGTACTTC. This translates into CASSKKTGQGSGEQYF.

The rearrangement uses TRBV28 and TRBJ1-2; 7 positions agree with TRBD1. Germline V gene data show CDR1 as MDHEN and CDR2 as SYDVKM. The CDR3 has 12 residues. The V and J ends lost 4 bases and 8 bases, in that order; junction bases with no gene match: 4. CDR3: CASSSTGVGYTF. The CDR3, as DNA: TGTGCCAGCAGTTCCACAGGGGTAGGCTACACCTTC.

The chain employs TRBV18 and TRBJ1-2, with D possibly being TRBD1 (6 bases). V was pared by 3 bases and J by 2 bases, with 10 bases between. The CDR3 totals 14 residues. Germline CDR1 is KGHSH and CDR2 is LQKENI. The CDR3 loop reads CASSPSRGNYGYTF. The DNA for the CDR3 is TGTGCCAGCTCACCTTCCAGGGGAAACTATGGCTACACCTTC.

With respect to this clone: The sample has other DNA sequences that encode this CDR3 too. This chain connects TRBV19 to TRBJ1-2; the match to TRBD1 covers 8 bases. CDR3 length equals 15 residues. The germline gives CDR1 LNHDA, CDR2 SQIVND (reference sequence). The junction had 7 bases not matched to a gene; V was cut back by 3 bases and J by 4 bases. For the CDR3, the DNA is TGTGCCAGTAGTATCTACAGGGACAGGACCTATGGCTACACCTTC. This codes for CASSIYRDRTYGYTF.

This chain links TRBV5-4 with TRBJ2-3; TRBD1 aligns across 7 bases. CDR1 and CDR2 from the germline V gene are SGHNT and YYREEE (reference sequence). Trimming at V came to 4 bases and at J to 3 bases, leaving 11 bases not matched to a gene. The CDR3 has 16 residues. CDR3 DNA: TGTGCCAGCAGCAGCCCGACAGGGAAATCGACAGATACGCAGTATTTT. It codes for CASSSPTGKSTDTQYF.

The J gene is TRBJ1-1, the V gene TRBV11-2; D may be TRBD1 (6 bases). Germline V gives CDR1 SGHAT, CDR2 FQNNGV. The CDR3 has 15 residues. Trimming took off 5 bases at V and 0 bases at J, with 13 bases between the two ends. CDR3 loop: CASSPNRVVNTEAFF. The CDR3 DNA follows: TGTGCCAGCAGCCCCAACAGGGTGGTGAACACTGAAGCTTTCTTT.

The rearrangement uses TRBV12-3 or TRBV12-4 and TRBJ2-7; no clear D gene. The CDR3 consists of 12 residues. V lost 3 bases to trimming and J lost 7 bases, with 10 bases between them. The CDR3 DNA reads as TGTGCCAGCAGTTTCACGGGTGAGGAGCAGTACTTC. Protein sequence: CASSFTGEEQYF.

This clone is a singleton in its sample. The rearrangement joins TRBV28 to TRBJ2-3; D gene uncertain. The CDR3 extends over 14 amino acids. Per germline, CDR1 MDHEN and CDR2 SYDVKM. V lost 3 bases to trimming and J lost 3 bases, with 10 bases between them. CDR3 nucleotide sequence: TGTGCCAGCAGTTTTAGCAGAGTTACAGATACGCAGTATTTT. This sequence encodes CASSFSRVTDTQYF.

In DNA, the CDR3 is TGCGCCAGCACCGAGAGACAGGGAGAAACTGAAGCTTTCTTT. It yields the protein CASTERQGETEAFF. The J gene is TRBJ1-1, the V gene TRBV10-2, with 7 positions matching TRBD1. The J segment lost 5 bases and the V segment lost 7 bases, leaving 10 bases of the junction unmatched. Germline assignment: CDR1 WSHSY and CDR2 SAAADI. This CDR3 is 14 amino acids long.

CDR3 bases: TGTGCCAGCACCCTACAGGGGATGGGCTACGAGCAGTACTTC. Its protein is CASTLQGMGYEQYF. The V and J genes are TRBV6-5 and TRBJ2-7; 7 bases align to TRBD1. J was trimmed by 3 bases and V by 7 bases; bases with no gene match: 9. This CDR3 comprises 14 residues. CDR1 is MNHEY and CDR2 is SVGAGI in the germline V gene.

The CDR3 sequence: CASSKARAGDCTGELFF. The CDR3 coding sequence is TGTGCCAGCAGCAAAGCGCGCGCGGGAGATTGCACCGGGGAGCTGTTTTTT. V usage is TRBV21-1 and J usage is TRBJ2-2; the table calls TRBD2, which could not be checked here. TRBV21-1 is a pseudogene segment. CDR3 size: 17 residues.

The chain has TRBV19 and TRBJ2-1, with D hard to call. This CDR3 comprises 14 residues. Germline CDR1 reads LNHDA; CDR2 reads SQIVND (reference sequence). Trimming stripped 5 bases from V and 3 bases from J, with 11 bases between. The CDR3 reads CASSPSVNYNEQFF. The CDR3 bases are TGTGCCAGTAGTCCATCGGTTAACTACAATGAGCAGTTCTTC.

V and J are TRBV25-1 and TRBJ1-1; a weak D match, TRBD1 (5 bases). Germline V gives CDR1 MGHDK, CDR2 SYGVNS. V was shortened by 8 bases and J by 3 bases, with 7 bases between the two germline ends. The CDR3 extends over 11 amino acids. CDR3 coding DNA: TGTGCCAGCGGGGCCTACACTGAAGCTTTCTTT. It specifies CASGAYTEAFF.

This chain uses TRBV19 with TRBJ2-1; 10 bases are a match to TRBD2. Germline lookup yields CDR1 LNHDA and CDR2 SQIVND (reference sequence). The CDR3 covers 15 residues. Trimming at V came to 4 bases and at J to 0 bases, leaving 0 bases not matched to a gene. The CDR3 nucleotides are TGTGCCAGTAGTACTAGCGGGAGCTCCTACAATGAGCAGTTCTTC. Amino acid sequence: CASSTSGSSYNEQFF.